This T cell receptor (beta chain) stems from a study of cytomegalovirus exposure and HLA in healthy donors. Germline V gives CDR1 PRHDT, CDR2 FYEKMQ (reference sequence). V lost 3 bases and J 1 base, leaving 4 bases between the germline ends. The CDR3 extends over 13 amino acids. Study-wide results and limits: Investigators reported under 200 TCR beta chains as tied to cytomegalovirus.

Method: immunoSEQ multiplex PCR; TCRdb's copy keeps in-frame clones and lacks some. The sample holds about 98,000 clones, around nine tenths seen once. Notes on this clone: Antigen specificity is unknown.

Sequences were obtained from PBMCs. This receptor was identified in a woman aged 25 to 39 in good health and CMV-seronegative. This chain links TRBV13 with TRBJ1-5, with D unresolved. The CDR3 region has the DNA TGTGCCAGCAGCTTGCAGAGCAATCAGCCCCAGCATTTT. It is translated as CASSLQSNQPQHF. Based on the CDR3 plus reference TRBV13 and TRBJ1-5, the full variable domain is AAGVIQSPRHLIKEKRETATLKCYPIPRHDTVYWYQQGPGQDPQFLISFYEKMQSDKGSIPDRFSAQQFSDYHSELNMSSLELGDSALYFCASSLQSNQPQHFGDGTRLSIL.